A single sample gave rise to the 23 T cell receptor beta chains below, sequenced in a study of CD8+ T cells in alopecia areata. Sequencing relied on a cDNA template that was reverse transcribed from extracted RNA. The table came from immunoSEQ multiplex PCR; TCRdb's copy has only in-frame clones and leaves some out. The sample was found to contain over 100,000 clones, and every one recurs. The sample consisted of lesional skin. These receptors were obtained from a C3H/HeJ mouse with alopecia areata. MHC haplotype of the strain: H2-k.

Only a few counts were recorded for this clone. Here the gene names and germline are mouse. The read finishes 4 residues shy of the CDR3 end, and the germline J gene is used to complete it. The genes are TRBV13-3 and TRBJ2-1; 7 bases line up with TRBD2. The V and J ends lost 5 bases and 2 bases, in that order; junction bases with no gene match: 7. The length of the CDR3 is 15 residues. Germline V gene sequence: CDR1 NNHDY, CDR2 SYVADS. The DNA read from the CDR3 is TGTGCCAGCAGAGAACCCGGGGGGGACTATGCT. Its translation is CASREPGGDYA. The full CDR3 reads CASREPGGDYAEQFF.

This clone has only a few counts. The gene symbols are mouse symbols. The CDR3 goes on 4 residues after the read ends, and that part is filled in from the germline J gene. The genes are TRBV31 and TRBJ1-1, with 7 bases that match TRBD1. This CDR3 is 14 amino acids long. J lost 1 base, V lost 2 bases, and 4 bases had no gene match. Germline-derived CDR1 and CDR2 are GKSSPN and SITVG. The CDR3 protein is CAWSGGGGNTEVFF. The sequenced CDR3 bases are TGTGCCTGGAGTGGAGGGGGCGGAAACACA.

As regards this clone: Gene names are mouse gene names. The sequenced fragment ends 4 residues before the CDR3 boundary, so the rest is inferred from the germline J gene. This chain links TRBV17 with TRBJ2-3; D is uncertain. Germline CDR1 reads MNHDT; CDR2 reads YYDKIL. V lost 3 bases, J lost 0 bases, and 7 bases lay in between. The CDR3 totals 14 residues. CDR3 protein: CASSSTESAETLYF. The CDR3 DNA, read in part, is TGTGCTAGCAGTAGTACAGAGAGTGCAGAA.

Remarks on this clone: Mouse names are used for the genes. The read finishes 4 residues shy of the CDR3 end, and the germline J gene is used to complete it. V usage is TRBV1 and J usage is TRBJ2-1; 12 bases map to TRBD2. With V trimmed by 3 bases and J by 2 bases, 5 bases remained unmatched. The CDR3 is made up of 17 amino acids. Germline assignment: CDR1 NSQYPW and CDR2 LRSPGD (reference sequence). The sequenced part of the CDR3 DNA is TGCACCTGCAGTGCGGGGACTGGGGGGTCCTACTATGCT. This encodes CTCSAGTGGSYYA. The entire CDR3 protein reads CTCSAGTGGSYYAEQFF.

This clone was seen a few times. Gene names denote mouse genes. The CDR3 extends 4 residues past the end of the read, so its final part is completed from the germline J gene. The chain recombines TRBV1 with TRBJ2-1; unclear D gene. Per germline, CDR1 NSQYPW and CDR2 LRSPGD (reference sequence). V was shortened by 4 bases and J by 2 bases, with 6 bases between the two germline ends. CDR3 length: 13 amino acids. CDR3 in amino acids: CTCSVQDYAEQFF. The DNA read from the CDR3 is TGCACCTGCAGTGTGCAGGACTATGCT.

A few counts support this clone. Gene names refer to mouse genes. The read falls 4 residues short of the CDR3 end, and the missing part is taken from the germline J gene. V and J are TRBV1 and TRBJ2-2, with a tentative D call TRBD1 (6 bases). Between the trimmed V and J ends, which lost 0 bases and 1 base, there was a span of 12 bases. The CDR3 is made up of 17 amino acids. Germline assignment: CDR1 NSQYPW and CDR2 LRSPGD (reference sequence). The part of the CDR3 DNA that was read is TGCACCTGCAGTGCAGATGGAAGGGGGTTAAACACCGGG. Translating gives CTCSADGRGLNTG. The whole CDR3 is CTCSADGRGLNTGQLYF.

This clone was recorded a few times. Germline and genes here are mouse. The CDR3 extends 4 residues past the end of the read, so its final part is completed from the germline J gene. This chain joins TRBV13-2 and TRBJ2-7, with D possibly being TRBD2 (5 bases). Germline CDR1 reads NNHNN; CDR2 reads SYGAGS (reference sequence). The CDR3 consists of 12 residues. The CDR3 loop reads CASGDSGYEQYF. The DNA read from the CDR3 is TGTGCCAGCGGTGACTCTGGGTAT.

A few counts support this clone. The genes and germline here are from mouse. The CDR3 is CASSEWGGGAETLYF. The part of the CDR3 DNA that was read is TGTGCCAGCAGTGAATGGGGGGGAGGAGCAGAA. The chain couples TRBV13-1 to TRBJ2-3, with TRBD2 identical over 8 bases. The read ends 4 residues before the CDR3 terminus; that terminus is restored from the germline J gene. Losses at the gene ends were 2 bases for V and 3 bases for J; bases not matched to a gene: 5. The CDR3 covers 15 residues. Germline loops: CDR1 NSHNY, CDR2 SYGAGN.

This clone was seen repeatedly, ten times or more. Each gene name is a mouse one. The CDR3 end lies 4 residues beyond the end of the read and is filled in from the germline J gene. V usage is TRBV13-3 and J usage is TRBJ2-1, with 10 bases aligning to TRBD2. J was trimmed by 6 bases and V by 5 bases; bases with no gene match: 8. Per the germline V gene, CDR1 is NNHDY and CDR2 is SYVADS. The length of the CDR3 is 15 residues. The part of the CDR3 DNA that was read is TGTGCCAGCAGCAATGACTGGGGGGTGGGTGCT. It translates to CASSNDWGVGA. The entire CDR3 reads CASSNDWGVGAEQFF.

This clone came up a few times. Gene names follow the mouse nomenclature. With the read ending 4 residues before the CDR3 end, the germline J gene is used to fill in that end. The chain uses TRBV13-3 and TRBJ2-4, with TRBD2 matching over 11 bases. V dropped 0 bases and J dropped 0; count of bases not matched to a gene: 6. The length of the CDR3 is 18 residues. Germline CDR1 and CDR2: NNHDY and SYVADS. The CDR3: CASSDATGLGASQNTLYF. CDR3 DNA, as far as it was read: TGTGCCAGCAGTGATGCGACGGGACTGGGGGCTAGTCAAAAC. The full variable domain, with the rest looked up from reference TRBV13-3 and TRBJ2-4, is EAAVTQSPRSKVAVTGGKVTLSCHQTNNHDYMYWYRQDTGHGLRLIHYSYVADSTEKGDIPDGYKASRPSQENFSLILELASLSQTAVYFCASSDATGLGASQNTLYFGAGTRLSVL.

This clone came up a few times. The listed genes are named as in mouse. The missing CDR3 end, 4 residues past where the read stops, is filled in from the germline J gene. The chain combines TRBV13-2 with TRBJ1-1; a weak D match, TRBD1 (6 bases). V was cut by 3 bases and J by 2 bases, with 8 bases left in between. CDR1 and CDR2 from the germline V gene are NNHNN and SYGAGS (reference sequence). The CDR3 is 13 residues long. The CDR3 protein is CASGGRGNTEVFF. The part of the CDR3 DNA that was read is TGTGCCAGCGGTGGCAGGGGTAACACA.

This clone was seen a handful of times. These gene names are mouse names. The sequenced part of the CDR3 DNA is TGTGCCAGCAGTGATGGGGACTGGGGCTACACCGGG. This gives the protein CASSDGDWGYTG. The whole CDR3 is CASSDGDWGYTGQLYF. The rearrangement joins TRBV13-3 to TRBJ2-2; 10 bases align to TRBD2. The CDR3 goes on 4 residues after the read ends, and that part is filled in from the germline J gene. Germline lookup yields CDR1 NNHDY and CDR2 SYVADS. Germline trimming cut 0 bases from V and 3 bases from J; bases unmatched to any gene: 2. The CDR3 runs to 16 residues.

For this clone: TCRdb's protein and the DNA translation differ at residue 12; the protein here comes from the DNA. Gene labels here are mouse ones. The read ends 3 residues before the CDR3 terminus; that terminus is restored from the germline J gene. This chain uses TRBV13-3 with TRBJ1-6; D perhaps matches TRBD1 (6 bases). TRBJ1-6 is marked as an open reading frame, function uncertain. CDR3 length equals 15 residues. Germline V gene sequence: CDR1 NNHDY, CDR2 SYVADS. Trimming shortened V by 2 bases and J by 4 bases, and 10 bases separated the two germline ends. The covered CDR3 bases are TGTGCCAGCAGTGAGAGGGACAAGTATAATTCGCCC. Amino acid sequence: CASSERDKYNSP. From start to end, the CDR3 is CASSERDKYNSPLYF.

This clone was found a few times. The germline and genes are mouse ones. Read data end 4 residues before the CDR3 end; the end is taken from the germline J gene. This chain uses TRBV13-3 with TRBJ2-2; weak D call: TRBD1 (6 bases). The CDR3 length is 16 residues. Germline CDR1 reads NNHDY; CDR2 reads SYVADS. V was trimmed by 1 base and J by 2 bases, leaving 12 bases between them. Incomplete CDR3 DNA: TGTGCCAGCAGTGATAGGGGGAAAGAGAACACCGGG. Encoded protein: CASSDRGKENTG. The whole CDR3 sequence reads CASSDRGKENTGQLYF. The full variable domain, its missing parts supplied by reference TRBV13-3 and TRBJ2-2, is EAAVTQSPRSKVAVTGGKVTLSCHQTNNHDYMYWYRQDTGHGLRLIHYSYVADSTEKGDIPDGYKASRPSQENFSLILELASLSQTAVYFCASSDRGKENTGQLYFGEGSKLTVL.

There are a few counts of this clone. Gene names are mouse gene names. The read gets to within 4 residues of the CDR3 end, and the germline J gene fills in the rest. The chain employs TRBV13-2 and TRBJ2-7, with 14 positions matching TRBD2. CDR3 length: 17 residues. CDR1 NNHNN and CDR2 SYGAGS come from the germline V gene (reference sequence). CDR3 DNA (partial): TGTGCCAGCGGTGAGATCGGGACTGGGGGGGCGCGTTAT. Its translation: CASGEIGTGGARY. The entire CDR3 reads CASGEIGTGGARYEQYF.

About this clone itself: Gene names and germline match the mouse. Sequencing ends 4 residues short of the CDR3 end; the germline J gene provides the rest. V is TRBV13-3 and J is TRBJ1-1, with TRBD1 matching over 12 bases. The CDR3 is 16 amino acids. V was pared by 4 bases and J by 1 base, with 5 bases of the junction left unmatched. The germline CDR1 and CDR2 sequences are NNHDY and SYVADS. The CDR3: CASSRGTGGGNTEVFF. Partial CDR3 DNA: TGTGCCAGCAGTCGCGGGACAGGGGGCGGAAACACA.

In this sample, this clone turned up a few times. The protein in this entry is translated from the DNA; at residue 11 it differs from the protein listed in TCRdb. Mouse gene names apply. The CDR3 end is not reached by the read, which stops 3 residues before it; the germline J gene fills it in. The chain uses TRBV19 and TRBJ1-6; D is possibly TRBD1 (6 bases). TRBJ1-6 is classed as an ORF, of uncertain function. Trimming cost V 3 bases and J 8 bases, with 12 bases left between them. The CDR3 is 14 residues long. Germline V gene lookup returns CDR1 FNHDT and CDR2 SITEND (reference sequence). The DNA read from the CDR3 is TGTGCCAGCAGTAGGCCAGGGGATCATTCGCCC. This translates into CASSRPGDHSP. The whole CDR3 protein reads CASSRPGDHSPLYF.

On this clone: At one end, the junction sequence differs from germline, possibly due to a read error. All gene names here are mouse names. The read falls 4 residues short of the CDR3 end, and the missing part is taken from the germline J gene. The chain couples TRBV1 to TRBJ2-3; tentatively, D is TRBD1 (5 bases). The CDR3 extends over 15 amino acids. Germline V gene lookup returns CDR1 NSQYPW and CDR2 LRSPGD (reference sequence). CDR3 DNA, as far as it was read: TGCCCCTGCAGTGCAGTTGGACAAAGTGCAGAA. Amino acids: CPCSAVGQSAE. The full CDR3 is CPCSAVGQSAETLYF.

As for this clone: Gene names and germline refer to mouse. From the germline J gene comes the end of the CDR3, since the read stops 4 residues before it. The chain uses TRBV19 and TRBJ1-1; 9 bases line up with TRBD1. This CDR3 has 14 residues. CDR1 FNHDT and CDR2 SITEND come from the germline V gene (reference sequence). The CDR3 protein is CASSIVTGGTEVFF. The DNA read from the CDR3 is TGTGCCAGCAGTATCGTGACAGGGGGGACA.

Turning to this clone: Germline and genes here are mouse. The read falls 4 residues short of the CDR3 end, and the missing part is taken from the germline J gene. This chain uses TRBV19 with TRBJ2-7, with D tentatively TRBD1 (5 bases). Trimming shortened V by 5 bases and J by 3 bases, and 12 bases separated the two germline ends. Per the germline V gene, CDR1 is FNHDT and CDR2 is SITEND (reference sequence). The CDR3 extends over 13 amino acids. The CDR3: CASSPGRDYEQYF. CDR3 DNA (partial): TGTGCCAGCAGCCCCGGCAGGGACTAT.

As for this clone: Genes and germline come from the mouse. Sequencing ends 4 residues short of the CDR3 end; the germline J gene provides the rest. This chain joins TRBV13-3 and TRBJ2-7; 7 bases are a match to TRBD2. The V gene's germline CDR1 is NNHDY and CDR2 SYVADS. The V gene end was trimmed by 4 bases and the J gene end by 3 bases; junction bases not matched to a gene: 1. This CDR3 has 12 amino acids. Partial CDR3 DNA: TGTGCCAGCAGTTGGGGGGACTAT. Protein product: CASSWGDY. The CDR3 in full is CASSWGDYEQYF.

A remark on this clone: The listed genes are named as in mouse. CDR3 sequence: CASSIDGTASAETLYF. The DNA read from the CDR3 is TGTGCCAGCAGTATAGACGGGACAGCTAGTGCAGAA. The chain couples TRBV19 to TRBJ2-3; 7 bases fit TRBD1. The CDR3 end lies 4 residues beyond the end of the read and is filled in from the germline J gene. Germline V lookup: CDR1 FNHDT, CDR2 SITEND (reference sequence). V was clipped by 0 bases and J by 0 bases; unmatched bases: 4. There are 16 residues in the CDR3.

As regards this clone: Genes here carry mouse names. The read comes to an end 4 residues before the CDR3 does, leaving the germline J gene to fill in the end. The genes are TRBV13-3 and TRBJ2-3; D is ambiguous. V was shortened by 2 bases and J by 4 bases, with 8 bases between the two germline ends. This CDR3 has 13 amino acids. Germline V gene lookup returns CDR1 NNHDY and CDR2 SYVADS. This CDR3 is CASSEDISETLYF. CDR3 DNA, as far as it was read: TGTGCCAGCAGTGAAGACATTTCAGAA.